This T cell receptor (beta chain) was sequenced during a study of blood T cell repertoires in COVID-19. Study in general: Samples came from the United States, Italy and Spain, spanning acute and convalescent COVID-19. The cDNA or gDNA used as material had been derived from T cells, B-cell-depleted T cells, or PBMCs.

As processed by the authors: Estimation of nucleated cell counts was performed using reference gene primer amplification. TCRdb keeps only in-frame clones here, not all; method: immunoSEQ multiplex PCR. The V and J calls and clone size were taken over from that table, and D and trimming were inferred from the DNA. The repertoire has about 220,000 clones, about 84% of them found once; the top ten carry roughly 13%. Germline CDR1 reads DFQATT; CDR2 reads SNEGSKA (reference sequence). V was trimmed by 3 bases and J by 5 bases, leaving 16 bases between them. The CDR3 runs to 14 residues. The sequenced sample consisted of peripheral blood. The chain joins TRBV20-1 to TRBJ1-2, with D perhaps matching TRBD1 (5 bases). The sequence derives from a human donor in a cohort sampled during active COVID-19. In DNA form, the CDR3 reads TGCAGTGCTAGTGGGGCGGGCCGCGGTTATGGCTACACCTTC. Protein product: CSASGAGRGYGYTF.